The rows below give T cell receptor beta chains drawn from one sample of a study of shared clonotypes between healthy human individuals. Sequencing used immunoSEQ multiplex PCR; TCRdb keeps in-frame clones, though not all of them. The sample carries about 380,000 clones, 96% recorded once. The source material was memory CD8+ T cells sorted from blood. The receptors derive from a man aged 25-45 years in good health. CDR3s include the opening cysteine and the closing phenylalanine or tryptophan. Fields, in order: CDR3 protein, J gene, clone size, V gene, CDR3 length. Clone sizes are given selectively: once, few, many, or a class where the clone is expanded.

CDR3aa: CAWSVAGIRYEQYF
j_gene: TRBJ2-7
abundance: .
v_gene: TRBV30
len: 14

CDR3aa: CASSIMDSRISGANVLTF
j_gene: TRBJ2-6
abundance: .
v_gene: TRBV19
len: 18

CDR3aa: CASSQGLRGSNTDTQYF
j_gene: TRBJ2-3
abundance: .
v_gene: TRBV4-1
len: 17

CDR3aa: CASSPGTSSYEQYF
j_gene: TRBJ2-7
abundance: .
v_gene: TRBV21-1
len: 14

CDR3aa: CASSQTSGRSFGELFF
j_gene: TRBJ2-2
abundance: .
v_gene: TRBV28
len: 16

CDR3aa: CASSPRDRLFGYTF
j_gene: TRBJ1-2
abundance: .
v_gene: TRBV7-9
len: 14

CDR3aa: CASSPFDETQYF
j_gene: TRBJ2-5
abundance: .
v_gene: TRBV18
len: 12

CDR3aa: CAISGTGINGYTF
j_gene: TRBJ1-2
abundance: .
v_gene: TRBV10-3
len: 13

CDR3aa: CASSRTSGIYEQYF
j_gene: TRBJ2-7
abundance: .
v_gene: TRBV27
len: 14

CDR3aa: CASSGLAGDYNEQFF
j_gene: TRBJ2-1
abundance: .
v_gene: TRBV9
len: 15

CDR3aa: CASSLGLIEYLDTQYF
j_gene: TRBJ2-3
abundance: once
v_gene: TRBV5-4
len: 16

CDR3aa: CASSTRGFSNYGYTF
j_gene: TRBJ1-2
abundance: .
v_gene: TRBV6-5
len: 15

CDR3aa: CASSPRDWNTGELFF
j_gene: TRBJ2-2
abundance: .
v_gene: TRBV27
len: 15

CDR3aa: CASSQAAPGTSGRNEQFF
j_gene: TRBJ2-1
abundance: .
v_gene: TRBV4-2
len: 18

CDR3aa: CASSAGSGPMRDEQYF
j_gene: TRBJ2-7
abundance: .
v_gene: TRBV5-6
len: 16

CDR3aa: CSAIVFGGRLNTEAFF
j_gene: TRBJ1-1
abundance: .
v_gene: TRBV29-1
len: 16

CDR3aa: CASSLFRTDYYEQYF
j_gene: TRBJ2-7
abundance: .
v_gene: TRBV5-1
len: 15

CDR3aa: CASSFLRQAISYEQYF
j_gene: TRBJ2-7
abundance: .
v_gene: TRBV5-6
len: 16

CDR3aa: CASSFGGQGRLNTEAFF
j_gene: TRBJ1-1
abundance: .
v_gene: TRBV28
len: 17

CDR3aa: CASSDSGGGADTQYF
j_gene: TRBJ2-3
abundance: .
v_gene: TRBV6-4
len: 15

CDR3aa: CASSYTSSSYEQYF
j_gene: TRBJ2-7
abundance: .
v_gene: TRBV6-5
len: 14

CDR3aa: CASRLAEETQYF
j_gene: TRBJ2-5
abundance: .
v_gene: TRBV5-1
len: 12

CDR3aa: CASSLAGLQETQYF
j_gene: TRBJ2-5
abundance: .
v_gene: TRBV5-1
len: 14

CDR3aa: CASRLLQESGNTIYF
j_gene: TRBJ1-3
abundance: .
v_gene: TRBV6-5
len: 15

CDR3aa: CASSLTGTDTYGYTF
j_gene: TRBJ1-2
abundance: .
v_gene: TRBV28
len: 15

CDR3aa: CASSRTSGSYNEQFF
j_gene: TRBJ2-1
abundance: .
v_gene: TRBV5-6
len: 15

CDR3aa: CASSVGIDGVSGNTIYF
j_gene: TRBJ1-3
abundance: .
v_gene: TRBV9
len: 17

CDR3aa: CASSLQGEHGYTF
j_gene: TRBJ1-2
abundance: .
v_gene: TRBV28
len: 13

CDR3aa: CASSASPREDTQYF
j_gene: TRBJ2-3
abundance: .
v_gene: TRBV6-1
len: 14

CDR3aa: CASSPGQGWSNQPQHF
j_gene: TRBJ1-5
abundance: .
v_gene: TRBV18
len: 16

CDR3aa: CASSYPPGRLAGTNEQYF
j_gene: TRBJ2-7
abundance: .
v_gene: TRBV28
len: 18

CDR3aa: CASSAGTDFYEQYF
j_gene: TRBJ2-7
abundance: .
v_gene: TRBV5-4
len: 14

CDR3aa: CASSEALLTVGNQPQHF
j_gene: TRBJ1-5
abundance: .
v_gene: TRBV2
len: 17

CDR3aa: CASSVRTGELFF
j_gene: TRBJ2-2
abundance: .
v_gene: TRBV9
len: 12

CDR3aa: CASTSGSSTGELFF
j_gene: TRBJ2-2
abundance: .
v_gene: TRBV21-1
len: 14

CDR3aa: CASSEGQGNNEKLFF
j_gene: TRBJ1-4
abundance: .
v_gene: TRBV6-1
len: 15

CDR3aa: CASSLFGSGELFF
j_gene: TRBJ2-2
abundance: .
v_gene: TRBV27
len: 13

CDR3aa: CASSTLAGPNTGELFF
j_gene: TRBJ2-2
abundance: .
v_gene: TRBV7-9
len: 16

CDR3aa: CAWRIGLLSYGYTF
j_gene: TRBJ1-2
abundance: .
v_gene: TRBV30
len: 14

CDR3aa: CASSDGQGTDTQYF
j_gene: TRBJ2-3
abundance: .
v_gene: TRBV2
len: 14

CDR3aa: CASSLAAPNTEAFF
j_gene: TRBJ1-1
abundance: .
v_gene: TRBV7-9
len: 14

CDR3aa: CASSLLGEGLGEQYF
j_gene: TRBJ2-7
abundance: .
v_gene: TRBV7-2
len: 15

CDR3aa: CASSLNYEQYF
j_gene: TRBJ2-7
abundance: .
v_gene: TRBV5-1
len: 11

CDR3aa: CASKGGLNYGYTF
j_gene: TRBJ1-2
abundance: few
v_gene: TRBV28
len: 13

CDR3aa: CASKVTGDSNQPQHF
j_gene: TRBJ1-5
abundance: .
v_gene: TRBV19
len: 15

CDR3aa: CASSFYRTSGTAGGEQFF
j_gene: TRBJ2-1
abundance: .
v_gene: TRBV5-1
len: 18

CDR3aa: CASSSHSPPNRAHIQYF
j_gene: TRBJ2-4
abundance: .
v_gene: TRBV28
len: 17

CDR3aa: CASSYSIRTANYGYTF
j_gene: TRBJ1-2
abundance: .
v_gene: TRBV6-5
len: 16

CDR3aa: CASSLQENTEAFF
j_gene: TRBJ1-1
abundance: .
v_gene: TRBV11-2
len: 13

CDR3aa: CASSPSPRSYNEQFF
j_gene: TRBJ2-1
abundance: once
v_gene: TRBV7-8
len: 15

CDR3aa: CASKPYTEAFF
j_gene: TRBJ1-1
abundance: once
v_gene: TRBV6-1
len: 11

CDR3aa: CASSLALTIGNEQFF
j_gene: TRBJ2-1
abundance: once
v_gene: TRBV7-2
len: 15

CDR3aa: CASSAPRGPSQETQYF
j_gene: TRBJ2-5
abundance: .
v_gene: TRBV19
len: 16

CDR3aa: CASSFPGNTQYF
j_gene: TRBJ2-3
abundance: .
v_gene: TRBV7-3
len: 12